The rows below give T cell receptor beta chains drawn from one sample of a study of PD-L1 blockade in urothelial cancer. Profiling relied on immunoSEQ multiplex PCR, and the TCRdb table lists in-frame clones only, not all of them. The sample contains over 25,000 clones, 79% of which appear only once. Sequencing used PBMCs, obtained around atezolizumab (anti-PD-L1) treatment. The receptors shown here come from a man in his 70s with urothelial cancer. Both conserved end residues are part of each CDR3. A D gene is named only where the DNA matches it firmly. Clone size, where shown, is once, few, many, or a class for clones that have expanded.

D gene	V gene	J gene	clone size	CDR3 DNA	CDR3 protein
TRBD1	TRBV7-3	TRBJ2-1	.	TGTGCCAGCAGCCTTAACAGGGGGCGTTTGGATGAGCAGTTCTTC	CASSLNRGRLDEQFF
TRBD2	TRBV4-3	TRBJ2-7	once	TGCGCCAGCAGCCAAGATCTCTCCGAGCGGGGCCGGGCGTACGAGCAGTACTTC	CASSQDLSERGRAYEQYF
TRBD1	TRBV27	TRBJ1-5	.	TGTGCCAGCAGTCTAACCGGGACAGGGGTTCAGCCCCAGCATTTT	CASSLTGTGVQPQHF
.	TRBV30	TRBJ1-1	.	TGTGCCTGGACCGGGGACACGAACACTGAAGCTTTCTTT	CAWTGDTNTEAFF
.	TRBV7-8	TRBJ1-2	.	TGTGCCAGCAGCTTAGTGGGCAGTAACTATGGCTACACCTTC	CASSLVGSNYGYTF
.	TRBV15	TRBJ2-1	once	TGTGCCACCAGCAGAGAGGAACTATTGAGCTCCTACAATGAGCAGTTCTTC	CATSREELLSSYNEQFF
TRBD1	TRBV2	TRBJ1-2	.	TGTGCCAGCAGTGGGGGACAGGGGAGAAACTATGGCTACACCTTC	CASSGGQGRNYGYTF
TRBD1	TRBV5-6	TRBJ2-5	once	TGTGCCAGCAGCTTGGCCGACAGGGCGCCGGGGACCCAGTACTTC	CASSLADRAPGTQYF
.	TRBV29-1	TRBJ2-3	.	TGCAGCGTTGCTCTGGGGGCTGGCACAGATACGCAGTATTTT	CSVALGAGTDTQYF
.	TRBV7-3	TRBJ2-2	.	TGTGCCAGCAGCCGGTTGAACACCGGGGAGCTGTTTTTT	CASSRLNTGELFF
.	TRBV7-6	TRBJ2-5	.	TGTGCCAGCAGCTTCCCTACTAGCTCCAGGACCCAGTACTTC	CASSFPTSSRTQYF
TRBD1	TRBV15	TRBJ1-4	.	TGTGCCACCAGCAGAGGAGACAGGGGTAATGAAAAACTGTTTTTT	CATSRGDRGNEKLFF
.	TRBV6-4	TRBJ2-1	.	TGTGCCAGCAGTGACTCTAGCCAATCGCCGGTCGATGAGCAGTTCTTC	CASSDSSQSPVDEQFF
TRBD1	TRBV10-3	TRBJ2-3	.	TGTGCCATCACCGGCTCCGGACAGGAACACGGAGATACGCAGTATTTT	CAITGSGQEHGDTQYF
.	TRBV2	TRBJ1-5	few	TGTGCCAGCAGTGGGGCAGGGCAGGTTCAGCCCCAGCATTTT	CASSGAGQVQPQHF
TRBD1	TRBV10-3	TRBJ1-1	once	TGTGCCATCAGTGAAAGGACAGGGGGGACCGCCGCTTTCTTT	CAISERTGGTAAFF
.	TRBV28	TRBJ2-7	.	TGTGCCAGCAGTTCCTCCCCTATAAACGAGCAGTACTTC	CASSSSPINEQYF
.	TRBV9	TRBJ1-2	.	TGTGCCAGTTGGCGGGGGCCCCCTAACTATGGCTACACCTTC	CASWRGPPNYGYTF
TRBD2	TRBV5-6	TRBJ2-1	.	TGTGCCAGCAGCTGGGGACTAGCGGGAGGGAATGAGCAGTTCTTC	CASSWGLAGGNEQFF
.	TRBV4-1	TRBJ2-7	.	TGCGCCAGCAGCCAAGGCCGACGGGTAGGATCGTCCGACGAGCAGTACTTC	CASSQGRRVGSSDEQYF
.	TRBV7-8	TRBJ1-2	few	TGTGCCAGCACCGACCTCGGGGACTATGGCTACACCTTC	CASTDLGDYGYTF
.	TRBV7-8	TRBJ1-6	.	TGTGCCAGCAGCTCTAGTAGCTCCTATAATTCACCCCTCCACTTT	CASSSSSSYNSPLHF
TRBD2	TRBV7-3	TRBJ2-7	.	TGTGCCAGCAGCCCCCGTTCGGGACTAGCGGGAGTCGAGCAGTACTTC	CASSPRSGLAGVEQYF
TRBD2	TRBV25-1	TRBJ2-5	.	TGTGCCAGCAGTGAATGGGGGGGGGAGACCCAGTACTTC	CASSEWGGETQYF
.	TRBV4-1	TRBJ1-5	few	TGCGCCAGCAGTGAGAGGGCCGGGCCTAACAGAAATCAGCCCCAGCATTTT	CASSERAGPNRNQPQHF
TRBD1	TRBV5-1	TRBJ2-7	.	TGCGCCAGCAGCGCGGAGCCGAACAGGGGTTTTGACGAGCAGTACTTC	CASSAEPNRGFDEQYF
TRBD1	TRBV19	TRBJ2-2	.	TGTGCCAGTAGTATAAGGACAGGGGGGACCGGGGAGCTGTTTTTT	CASSIRTGGTGELFF
TRBD1	TRBV7-2	TRBJ2-7	.	TGTGCCAGCAGCTTAGCGGCACGACAGGGGTGGAAGCAGTACTTC	CASSLAARQGWKQYF